The present TCR beta chain was sequenced within a study of blood T cell repertoires in COVID-19. Clones were read by immunoSEQ multiplex PCR, and TCRdb kept only the in-frame ones, dropping some. The repertoire holds about 150,000 clones, about 89% seen once, with less than 0.6% in the top ten. Specimen: peripheral blood. The clonotype comes from a man in his fifties or sixties with acute or convalescent COVID-19.

CDR3 amino acids: CASSTIERGFTDTQYF. The CDR3 DNA is TGTGCCAGTAGTACAATTGAGCGCGGGTTCACAGATACGCAGTATTTT. The chain links TRBV19 to TRBJ2-3, with TRBD2 as a possible D gene (5 bases). This CDR3 spans 16 amino acids. In germline, CDR1 is LNHDA, CDR2 SQIVND (reference sequence). Trimming cost V 4 bases and J 2 bases, with 16 bases left between them. The variable domain in full, completed from reference TRBV19 and TRBJ2-3, reads DGGITQSPKYLFRKEGQNVTLSCEQNLNHDAMYWYRQDPGQGLRLIYYSQIVNDFQKGDIAEGYSVSREKKESFPLTVTSAQKNPTAFYLCASSTIERGFTDTQYFGPGTRLTVL.